The 9 T cell receptor beta chains below were found in one sample sequenced in a study of early T cells in non-severe SARS-CoV-2 infection. TCRdb analysed the 5' RACE reads with MiXCR anew, one entry per CDR3 protein. The sample holds around 77,000 distinct CDR3 sequences, around 10% seen once. The sample was whole blood, taken at baseline. The receptors were gathered from an adult who was a healthcare worker with PCR-confirmed SARS-CoV-2 infection or an uninfected control (not recorded which). The donor label of this sample is uncertain.

In its sample, this clonotype was seen many times. The gene calls are TRBV4-3 and TRBJ1-2, with D possibly matching TRBD1 (5 bases). Trimming left V 0 bases short and J 4 bases short, with 15 bases between. Germline CDR1 is LGHNA and CDR2 is YSLEER. This CDR3 comprises 16 residues. CDR3: CASSQDKARVGYGYTF. For the CDR3, the DNA is TGCGCCAGCAGCCAAGATAAAGCCAGGGTAGGCTATGGCTACACCTTC.

In this sample, this clonotype turned up a few times. The V call is TRBV7-8, the J call TRBJ2-1; D is uncertain. CDR1 and CDR2 from the germline V gene are SGHVS and FQNEAQ. The CDR3 loop spans 16 amino acids. The V end lost 1 base, the J end lost 0 bases, and 10 bases lay between the germline ends. The chain's CDR3 is CASSLEAPNSYNEQFF. CDR3 in DNA: TGTGCCAGCAGCTTAGAGGCTCCGAACTCCTACAATGAGCAGTTCTTC.

The chain has TRBV6-5 and TRBJ2-3; D not resolved. The V end lost 0 bases, the J end lost 4 bases, and 8 bases lay between the germline ends. The V gene's germline CDR1 is MNHEY and CDR2 SVGAGI. There are 14 residues in the CDR3. The CDR3 loop is CASSYSPNPDTQYF. CDR3 in DNA: TGTGCCAGCAGTTACTCTCCCAACCCAGATACGCAGTATTTT.

The chain is built from TRBV4-3 and TRBJ2-4, with D perhaps TRBD1 (6 bases). Trimming stripped 0 bases from V and 4 bases from J, with 10 bases between. The CDR3 loop spans 15 amino acids. Germline V gene sequence: CDR1 LGHNA, CDR2 YSLEER. CDR3 bases: TGCGCCAGCAGCCAAGATCGAGGGGGAAAAAACATTCAGTACTTC. Its translation: CASSQDRGGKNIQYF.

The chain employs TRBV7-2 and TRBJ2-4; D may be TRBD1 (6 bases). The CDR3 covers 16 residues. In germline, CDR1 is SGHTA, CDR2 FQGNSA. V lost 5 bases and J 0 bases, leaving 14 bases between the germline ends. Here the CDR3 reads CASSKEIRGAKNIQYF. The CDR3 DNA sequence: TGTGCCAGCAGCAAGGAGATCAGGGGAGCCAAAAACATTCAGTACTTC.

The table lists this clonotype with many counts. The J gene is TRBJ2-7, the V gene TRBV6-1; tentatively, D is TRBD1 (5 bases). Germline V gene lookup returns CDR1 MNHNS and CDR2 SASEGT. This CDR3 has 13 amino acids. Trimming shortened V by 7 bases and J by 0 bases, and 10 bases separated the two germline ends. CDR3: CASIATDSYEQYF. The CDR3 DNA reads TGTGCCAGCATCGCGACAGACTCCTACGAGCAGTACTTC.

The CDR3 region has the DNA TGTGCCAGCAGCCAAAGGGCCGGGGCTTCCAGGGAGCAGTTCTTC. Its translation is CASSQRAGASREQFF. This chain links TRBV4-2 with TRBJ2-1; the D gene could be TRBD1 or TRBD2 (5 bases each). V lost 2 bases, J lost 10 bases, and 18 bases lay in between. The germline gives CDR1 LGHNA, CDR2 YNFKEQ. This CDR3 region has 15 residues.

The chain uses TRBV6-1 and TRBJ1-2; 7 positions agree with TRBD1. V shed 8 bases and J 3 bases; nucleotides not matched to a gene: 9. The V gene's germline CDR1 is MNHNS and CDR2 SASEGT. This CDR3 region has 14 residues. CDR3 DNA sequence: TGTGCCAGCCGGAGCCGGGACAGAGACTATGGCTACACCTTC. This gives the protein CASRSRDRDYGYTF.

This clonotype was picked up many times. This rearrangement joins TRBV7-9 to TRBJ2-3; 8 bases agree with TRBD2. The germline V gene encodes CDR1 SEHNR and CDR2 FQNEAQ (reference sequence). Unmatched junction bases numbered 7, after V lost 5 bases and J lost 6 bases. This CDR3 has 14 amino acids. The CDR3 here is CASSQTSAGDTQYF. The CDR3, as DNA: TGTGCCAGCAGCCAGACTAGCGCGGGGGATACGCAGTATTTT.